A selection of T cell receptor beta chains follows, all from one sample in a study of blood T cell repertoires in COVID-19. Some clones are missing from TCRdb's copy, which holds only in-frame ones; the method was immunoSEQ multiplex PCR. The profile covers under 150,000 clones, with around 86% appearing a single time and over 2% taken by the ten largest. The sample consisted of peripheral blood. These receptors originate from a man aged 50 to 60 with active COVID-19. Each CDR3 is given with its conserved first and last residue. D genes are given only for firm matches. Expanded clones get a size class; other rows say once, few or many, or leave the size out.

J gene: TRBJ1-1; clone size: -; V gene: TRBV6-2/TRBV6-3; D gene: -; CDR3 protein: CASSYTENTEAFF; CDR3 DNA: TGTGCCAGCAGTTACACAGAGAACACTGAAGCTTTCTTT
J gene: TRBJ1-1; clone size: -; V gene: TRBV29-1; D gene: TRBD1; CDR3 protein: CSGLNRGNTEAFF; CDR3 DNA: TGCAGCGGTCTCAACAGGGGGAACACTGAAGCTTTCTTT
J gene: TRBJ2-2; clone size: -; V gene: TRBV30; D gene: -; CDR3 protein: CAWRGGFGTGELFF; CDR3 DNA: TGTGCCTGGAGAGGAGGGTTTGGCACCGGGGAGCTGTTTTTT
J gene: TRBJ2-3; clone size: -; V gene: TRBV10-3; D gene: TRBD2; CDR3 protein: CAVSPGLAGGNTDTQYF; CDR3 DNA: TGTGCCGTATCTCCGGGACTAGCGGGGGGTAACACAGATACGCAGTATTTT
J gene: TRBJ2-5; clone size: -; V gene: TRBV6-6; D gene: -; CDR3 protein: CASSRRDYQETQYF; CDR3 DNA: TGTGCCAGCAGCCGACGGGACTACCAAGAGACCCAGTACTTC
J gene: TRBJ1-1; clone size: -; V gene: TRBV2; D gene: TRBD1; CDR3 protein: CASNPQGTLNTEAFF; CDR3 DNA: TGTGCCAGCAATCCACAGGGGACCTTGAACACTGAAGCTTTCTTT
J gene: TRBJ1-2; clone size: -; V gene: TRBV6-2/TRBV6-3; D gene: -; CDR3 protein: CASSYRGPVYGYTF; CDR3 DNA: TGTGCCAGCAGTTACAGGGGCCCCGTCTATGGCTACACCTTC
J gene: TRBJ2-1; clone size: -; V gene: TRBV11-1; D gene: TRBD2; CDR3 protein: CASSLAAGGLFSYNEQFF; CDR3 DNA: TGTGCCAGCAGCTTAGCGGCGGGAGGCCTATTCTCCTACAATGAGCAGTTCTTC
J gene: TRBJ1-2; clone size: -; V gene: TRBV7-9; D gene: -; CDR3 protein: CASSFSAGDGYTF; CDR3 DNA: TGTGCCAGCAGCTTTTCGGCAGGGGACGGCTACACCTTC
J gene: TRBJ2-7; clone size: -; V gene: TRBV7-9; D gene: -; CDR3 protein: CASSFGMRSYEQYF; CDR3 DNA: TGTGCCAGCAGCTTCGGTATGAGGTCTTACGAGCAGTACTTC
J gene: TRBJ2-7; clone size: -; V gene: TRBV5-4; D gene: -; CDR3 protein: CASSFPRGYEQYF; CDR3 DNA: TGTGCCAGCAGCTTCCCAAGGGGTTACGAGCAGTACTTC
J gene: TRBJ1-6; clone size: -; V gene: TRBV5-1; D gene: -; CDR3 protein: CASSLAGGGYSPLHF; CDR3 DNA: TGCGCCAGCAGCTTGGCTGGGGGGGGATATTCACCCCTCCACTTT
J gene: TRBJ2-1; clone size: -; V gene: TRBV29-1; D gene: -; CDR3 protein: CSVSTGSNEQFF; CDR3 DNA: TGCAGCGTCTCTACAGGGAGCAATGAGCAGTTCTTC
J gene: TRBJ2-5; clone size: -; V gene: TRBV2; D gene: TRBD2; CDR3 protein: CASNSGTTETQYF; CDR3 DNA: TGTGCCAGCAACTCCGGGACTACCGAGACCCAGTACTTC
J gene: TRBJ1-4; clone size: -; V gene: TRBV11-2; D gene: -; CDR3 protein: CASKKSVATNEKLFF; CDR3 DNA: TGTGCCAGCAAAAAGTCAGTTGCAACTAATGAAAAACTGTTTTTT
J gene: TRBJ2-2; clone size: -; V gene: TRBV3-1/TRBV3-2; D gene: -; CDR3 protein: CASSQVEGAGELFF; CDR3 DNA: TGTGCCAGCAGCCAAGTCGAGGGGGCCGGGGAGCTGTTTTTT
J gene: TRBJ2-1; clone size: -; V gene: TRBV5-1; D gene: TRBD1; CDR3 protein: CASSFPDRGPNEQFF; CDR3 DNA: TGCGCCAGCAGCTTCCCGGACAGGGGGCCCAATGAGCAGTTCTTC
J gene: TRBJ2-5; clone size: -; V gene: TRBV9; D gene: TRBD2; CDR3 protein: CASSGGGARQETQYF; CDR3 DNA: TGTGCCAGCAGCGGCGGGGGGGCCCGACAAGAGACCCAGTACTTC
J gene: TRBJ2-2; clone size: -; V gene: TRBV20-1; D gene: -; CDR3 protein: CSASMRGTNTGELFF; CDR3 DNA: TGCAGTGCTAGTATGCGGGGGACAAACACCGGGGAGCTGTTTTTT
J gene: TRBJ2-3; clone size: -; V gene: TRBV14; D gene: -; CDR3 protein: CASSRVTGEGDTQYF; CDR3 DNA: TGTGCCAGCAGCCGAGTGACGGGAGAGGGGGATACGCAGTATTTT
J gene: TRBJ2-7; clone size: -; V gene: TRBV5-5; D gene: TRBD2; CDR3 protein: CASSQGLAGWYEQYF; CDR3 DNA: TGTGCCAGCAGCCAAGGACTAGCGGGGTGGTACGAGCAGTACTTC
J gene: TRBJ1-5; clone size: few; V gene: TRBV18; D gene: TRBD1; CDR3 protein: CASSQSGTGVTQPQHF; CDR3 DNA: TGTGCCAGCTCACAGTCCGGGACAGGGGTGACTCAGCCCCAGCATTTT
J gene: TRBJ2-2; clone size: -; V gene: TRBV7-9; D gene: TRBD2; CDR3 protein: CASSLMRGGTGELFF; CDR3 DNA: TGTGCCAGCAGCTTAATGCGGGGGGGCACCGGGGAGCTGTTTTTT
J gene: TRBJ2-7; clone size: -; V gene: TRBV6-5; D gene: -; CDR3 protein: CASKPGLLLEQYF; CDR3 DNA: TGTGCCAGCAAACCGGGACTCCTCTTGGAGCAGTACTTC
J gene: TRBJ1-5; clone size: -; V gene: TRBV29-1; D gene: -; CDR3 protein: CSVAEQSSNQPQHF; CDR3 DNA: TGCAGCGTTGCGGAGCAGTCTAGCAATCAGCCCCAGCATTTT
J gene: TRBJ1-2; clone size: few; V gene: TRBV5-4; D gene: -; CDR3 protein: CASSFVGAGGYTF; CDR3 DNA: TGTGCCAGCAGCTTCGTAGGGGCAGGTGGCTACACCTTC
J gene: TRBJ2-3; clone size: once; V gene: TRBV11-2; D gene: TRBD1; CDR3 protein: CASSFRRGTGVVSDTQYF; CDR3 DNA: TGTGCCAGCAGCTTTCGGAGGGGGACAGGGGTCGTGTCGGATACGCAGTATTTT
J gene: TRBJ2-2; clone size: -; V gene: TRBV7-6; D gene: -; CDR3 protein: CASSLVRGTANTGELFF; CDR3 DNA: TGTGCCAGCAGCTTAGTCAGGGGAACCGCGAACACCGGGGAGCTGTTTTTT
J gene: TRBJ1-5; clone size: -; V gene: TRBV13; D gene: -; CDR3 protein: CASSLGTSQPQHF; CDR3 DNA: TGTGCCAGCAGCTTAGGGACATCCCAGCCCCAGCATTTT
J gene: TRBJ1-1; clone size: -; V gene: TRBV10-3; D gene: -; CDR3 protein: CAISESEVGTEAFF; CDR3 DNA: TGTGCCATCAGTGAGTCCGAGGTTGGCACTGAAGCTTTCTTT
J gene: TRBJ1-1; clone size: -; V gene: TRBV20-1; D gene: TRBD1; CDR3 protein: CSASRTGAYTEAFF; CDR3 DNA: TGCAGTGCAAGTAGAACAGGGGCGTACACTGAAGCTTTCTTT
J gene: TRBJ2-7; clone size: -; V gene: TRBV3-1/TRBV3-2; D gene: TRBD2; CDR3 protein: CASSQVAGGPGEQYF; CDR3 DNA: TGTGCCAGCAGCCAAGTGGCGGGGGGGCCTGGCGAGCAGTACTTC
J gene: TRBJ1-3; clone size: -; V gene: TRBV9; D gene: TRBD1; CDR3 protein: CASRAGTGFPGNTIYF; CDR3 DNA: TGTGCCAGCAGAGCCGGGACAGGCTTCCCTGGAAACACCATATATTTT
J gene: TRBJ2-1; clone size: -; V gene: TRBV15; D gene: -; CDR3 protein: CAASRDTSPYNEQFF; CDR3 DNA: TGTGCCGCCAGCAGAGACACTTCCCCCTACAATGAGCAGTTCTTC
J gene: TRBJ1-1; clone size: -; V gene: TRBV6-5; D gene: TRBD1; CDR3 protein: CASSYDRVHEAFF; CDR3 DNA: TGTGCCAGCAGCTACGACAGGGTCCATGAAGCTTTCTTT
J gene: TRBJ2-2; clone size: -; V gene: TRBV7-3; D gene: TRBD2; CDR3 protein: CASTTSGGSTGELFF; CDR3 DNA: TGTGCCAGCACCACTAGCGGGGGGTCCACCGGGGAGCTGTTTTTT
J gene: TRBJ2-2; clone size: -; V gene: TRBV9; D gene: TRBD2; CDR3 protein: CARLTSPSFPMGTGELFF; CDR3 DNA: TGTGCCAGGCTGACTAGCCCGTCCTTCCCTATGGGCACCGGGGAGCTGTTTTTT
J gene: TRBJ1-4; clone size: -; V gene: TRBV6-5; D gene: -; CDR3 protein: CASRSQGSANEKLFF; CDR3 DNA: TGTGCCAGCAGATCCCAGGGGTCAGCTAATGAAAAACTGTTTTTT
J gene: TRBJ1-5; clone size: -; V gene: TRBV18; D gene: -; CDR3 protein: CASSPPGAFGNQPQHF; CDR3 DNA: TGTGCCAGCTCACCACCAGGGGCGTTTGGCAATCAGCCCCAGCATTTT
J gene: TRBJ2-1; clone size: -; V gene: TRBV11-2; D gene: TRBD2; CDR3 protein: CASSLRGDSSYNEQFF; CDR3 DNA: TGTGCCAGCAGCTTACGGGGGGATAGCTCCTACAATGAGCAGTTCTTC
J gene: TRBJ1-6; clone size: -; V gene: TRBV6-5; D gene: -; CDR3 protein: CASSLGQGTSSPLHF; CDR3 DNA: TGTGCCAGCAGTTTAGGGCAGGGGACATCTTCACCCCTCCACTTT